This TCR beta chain was observed in a study of identical twins. Study conclusions and caveats: Weaker excess twin sharing was observed in beta out-of-frame sequences. Whereas memory repertoires showed no such difference, abundant cord blood beta clonotypes carried fewer insertions.

V lost 2 bases, J lost 6 bases, and 7 bases stayed unmatched. CDR1 is SNHLY, CDR2 FYNNEI, per germline. This CDR3 contains 14 residues. Healthy Caucasians, and only they, were the donors. For this clonotype: The antigen remains unidentified.

A universal primer site came from template switching; cDNA carried unique molecular identifiers. TCRdb fed the 5' RACE reads into MiXCR, producing one record per CDR3 protein. This sample has approximately 500,000 distinct CDR3 sequences, with about 16% found just once. This sample also appeared in a second study, on yellow fever vaccine responses in identical twins.

This sequence originates from a young woman in good health. Sample: CD4+ T cells sorted from blood. The gene calls are TRBV2 and TRBJ2-7, with 7 bases identical to TRBD2. CDR3 protein: CASSEPAGGSEQYF. CDR3 coding DNA: TGTGCCAGCAGTGAACCCGCCGGGGGGAGCGAGCAGTACTTC.